Here is one TCR beta chain with its context. Use of 60 Vbeta and 13 Jbeta primers characterized the PCR. Generated by immunoSEQ multiplex PCR, the TCRdb table keeps only in-frame clones and is missing some. The table records about 170,000 clones, about three quarters of them present only once. This sample is part of a study of cytomegalovirus exposure and HLA in healthy donors. CDR3 length: 12 residues. V was clipped by 5 bases and J by 5 bases, with 9 bases between them. Germline lookup yields CDR1 SGHTA and CDR2 FQGNSA. The genes are TRBV7-2 and TRBJ2-5; unclear D gene. This sequence originates from a female donor in good health and CMV-seronegative. Sequencing used PBMCs. The CDR3 protein is CASSLIWETQYF. DNA of the CDR3: TGTGCCAGCAGCCTAATTTGGGAGACCCAGTACTTC.